These 5 T cell receptor beta chains originate from one sample sequenced in a study of CD8+CD57+ T cells in acquired aplastic anemia. Previously, flow cytometry had revealed CD8+CD57+ cell expansion in the patients chosen for sequencing. TCR beta VDJ and CDR3 were profiled, and genomic DNA was the template. TCRdb used MiXCR to reprocess the reads, holding one entry per CDR3 protein. The data show 100,000 to 150,000 distinct CDR3 sequences, 40% seen once. The sample was sorted CD4+, CD8+, or CD8+CD57+ T cells (not recorded which) from PBMCs. These receptors came from a human donor with aplastic anemia.

In this sample, this clonotype turned up a few times. This chain joins TRBV28 and TRBJ2-5; no reliable D call. Trimming removed 2 bases at V and 1 base at J, with 17 bases between. Germline values: CDR1 MDHEN, CDR2 SYDVKM. The CDR3 runs to 17 residues. Written as DNA, the CDR3 is TGTGCCAGCAGTTTACCCGGGCTGGATCCGGCCCAAGAGACCCAGTACTTC. This codes for CASSLPGLDPAQETQYF.

Only a few counts were recorded for this clonotype. This chain joins TRBV3-1 and TRBJ1-2; 9 bases agree with TRBD1. The CDR3 spans 17 residues. Germline CDR1 is LGHDT and CDR2 is YNNKEL (reference sequence). With V trimmed by 6 bases and J by 1 base, 12 bases remained unmatched. CDR3 DNA sequence: TGTGCCAGCAGTCTTTCATTCACAGGGGGCCTTAACTATGGCTACACCTTC. Translating gives CASSLSFTGGLNYGYTF. The whole variable domain, remainder taken from reference TRBV3-1 and TRBJ1-2, is DTAVSQTPKYLVTQMGNDKSIKCEQNLGHDTMYWYKQDSKKFLKIMFSYNNKELIINETVPNRFSPKSPDKAHLNLHINSLELGDSAVYFCASSLSFTGGLNYGYTFGSGTRLTVV.

For this clonotype: Here the CDR3 omits its conserved ending phenylalanine or tryptophan, so a read error is the likely source. The limits of the CDR3 on the DNA are not certain, so only TCRdb's listed CDR3 is given. The CDR3 here is CASSLRAGQGLLGRSPPHS. The chain couples TRBV7-3 to TRBJ1-6; the D call TRBD1 from the table was never checked on the DNA. Termini included, the CDR3 measures 19 amino acids. Germline lookup yields CDR1 SGHTA and CDR2 FQGTGA.

This clonotype has only one observation. The chain uses TRBV10-3 and TRBJ1-5; 7 bases are shared with TRBD1. The CDR3 extends over 14 amino acids. Unmatched junction bases numbered 11, after V lost 10 bases and J lost 5 bases. Germline V gives CDR1 ENHRY, CDR2 SYGVKD. The CDR3 DNA reads TGTGCCAGCAGGGGGGCATCTAGGCATCAGCCCCAGCATTTT. Its translation: CASRGASRHQPQHF.

Concerning this clonotype itself: A much larger clonotype is one base distant, so this may be a read error. CDR3 sequence: CVSSHQGSSTGELFF. DNA of the CDR3: TGCGTCAGTAGTCACCAGGGAAGCAGCACCGGGGAGCTGTTTTTT. The V and J genes are TRBV5-1 and TRBJ2-2, with D perhaps TRBD1 (5 bases). CDR1 is SGHRS, CDR2 YFSETQ, per germline. The CDR3 is 15 amino acids.